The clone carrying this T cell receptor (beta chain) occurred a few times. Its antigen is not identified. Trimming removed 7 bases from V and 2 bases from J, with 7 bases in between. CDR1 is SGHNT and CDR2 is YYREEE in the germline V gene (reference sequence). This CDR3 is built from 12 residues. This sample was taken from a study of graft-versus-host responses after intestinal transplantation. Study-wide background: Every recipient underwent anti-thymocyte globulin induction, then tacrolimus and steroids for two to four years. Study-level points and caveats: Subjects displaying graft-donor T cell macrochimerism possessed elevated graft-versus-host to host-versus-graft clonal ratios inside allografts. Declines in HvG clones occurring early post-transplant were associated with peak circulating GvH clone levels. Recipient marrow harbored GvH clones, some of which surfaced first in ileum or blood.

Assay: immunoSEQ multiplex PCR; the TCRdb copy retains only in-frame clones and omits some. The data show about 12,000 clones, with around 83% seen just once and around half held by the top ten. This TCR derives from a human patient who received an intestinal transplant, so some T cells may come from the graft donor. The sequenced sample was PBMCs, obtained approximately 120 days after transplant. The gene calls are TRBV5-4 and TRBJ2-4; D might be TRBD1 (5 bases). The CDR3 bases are TGTGCCAGCTCAGGGTCCAAAAACATTCAGTACTTC. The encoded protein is CASSGSKNIQYF. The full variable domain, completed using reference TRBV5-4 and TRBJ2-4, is ETGVTQSPTHLIKTRGQQVTLRCSSQSGHNTVSWYQQALGQGPQFIFQYYREEENGRGNFPPRFSGLQFPNYSSELNVNALELDDSALYLCASSGSKNIQYFGAGTRLSVL.